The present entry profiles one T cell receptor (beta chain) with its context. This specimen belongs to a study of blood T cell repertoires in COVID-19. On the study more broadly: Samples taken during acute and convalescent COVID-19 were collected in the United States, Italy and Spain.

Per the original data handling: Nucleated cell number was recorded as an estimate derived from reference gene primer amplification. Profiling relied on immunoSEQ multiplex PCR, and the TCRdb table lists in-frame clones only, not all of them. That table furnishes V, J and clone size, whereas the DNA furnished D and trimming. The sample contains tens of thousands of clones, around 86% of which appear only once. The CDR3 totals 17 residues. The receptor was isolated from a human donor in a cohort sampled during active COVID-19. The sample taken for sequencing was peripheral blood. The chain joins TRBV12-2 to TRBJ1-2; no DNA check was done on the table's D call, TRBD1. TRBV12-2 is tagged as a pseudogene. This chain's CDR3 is CASRLANTGTPYYGYTF. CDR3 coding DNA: TGTGCAAGTCGCTTAGCAAACACCGGGACACCTTACTATGGCTACACCTTC.